These 14 T cell receptor beta chains share one sample of origin, sequenced in a study of identical twins. TCRdb called the 5' RACE reads again in MiXCR, with one record for every CDR3 protein. The profile shows a few hundred thousand distinct CDR3 sequences, around 8.8% of them singletons. These same data were also listed under a study on yellow fever vaccine responses in identical twins.

The sequencing sample was made of CD8+ T cells sorted from blood. These receptors were collected from a woman between 18 and 29 years old in good health.

In this sample, this clonotype turned up many times. The rearrangement uses TRBV12-3 or TRBV12-4 and TRBJ1-5; the D is unclear. The CDR3 has 13 residues. The ends were cut back, 5 bases at V and 4 bases at J, with 9 bases in the middle. Written as DNA, the CDR3 is TGTGCCAGCAGTGATGAAGCGAATCAGCCCCAGCATTTT. Translating gives CASSDEANQPQHF.

This chain connects TRBV6-5 to TRBJ2-5, with D hard to call. Per germline, CDR1 MNHEY and CDR2 SVGAGI. The CDR3 has 9 residues. V lost 9 bases, J lost 3 bases, and 2 bases lay in between. CDR3 in amino acids: CARKETQYF. The CDR3 DNA is TGTGCCAGAAAAGAGACCCAGTACTTC.

The table lists this clonotype with many counts. The chain joins TRBV7-2 to TRBJ2-7, with TRBD1 identical over 7 bases. Looked up from germline, CDR1 is SGHTA and CDR2 is FQGNSA. This CDR3 contains 15 residues. With V trimmed by 1 base and J by 5 bases, 8 bases remained unmatched. The CDR3 DNA follows: TGTGCCAGCAGCTTAGTTCTGGGGACAGTGGACGAGCAGTACTTC. Protein sequence: CASSLVLGTVDEQYF.

This clonotype was observed a few times. This sequence joins TRBV5-4 and TRBJ2-5; 8 positions match TRBD2. This CDR3 spans 14 amino acids. CDR1 and CDR2 from the germline V gene are SGHNT and YYREEE (reference sequence). V dropped 3 bases and J dropped 1; count of bases not matched to a gene: 2. The CDR3 is CASSSAGGQETQYF. The CDR3 nucleotides read TGTGCCAGCAGCTCGGCGGGGGGCCAAGAGACCCAGTACTTC.

In this sample, this clonotype turned up many times. The V call is TRBV25-1, the J call TRBJ2-3; no firm D call. The CDR3 is 10 amino acids. Germline CDR1 and CDR2: MGHDK and SYGVNS. Deletions cut 5 bases from V and 5 bases from J, with 2 bases between. CDR3 sequence: CASSLDTQYF. CDR3 DNA: TGTGCCAGCAGTCTAGATACGCAGTATTTT.

The rearrangement links TRBV5-6 to TRBJ2-3; 8 positions match TRBD1. Germline V gene lookup returns CDR1 SGHDT and CDR2 YYEEEE. The CDR3 sequence is 14 residues long. The trim removed 0 bases at V and 4 bases at J, leaving 1 base unmatched. The CDR3 reads CASSLGTGPDTQYF. The CDR3 nucleotides read TGTGCCAGCAGCTTGGGGACAGGGCCAGATACGCAGTATTTT.

This clonotype has at least ten counts. This chain joins TRBV4-3 and TRBJ2-1; D not certain. The CDR3 contains 16 residues. Germline V gene lookup returns CDR1 LGHNA and CDR2 YSLEER. Between the trimmed V and J ends, which lost 0 bases and 0 bases, there was a span of 9 bases. The DNA of the CDR3 is TGCGCCAGCAGCCAAGATAAGTTCAGCTCCTACAATGAGCAGTTCTTC. It specifies CASSQDKFSSYNEQFF.

Only a few counts were recorded for this clonotype. The V call is TRBV6-5, the J call TRBJ2-7, with no clear D. The ends were cut back, 0 bases at V and 1 base at J, with 7 bases in the middle. The V gene's germline CDR1 is MNHEY and CDR2 SVGAGI. The CDR3 has 14 residues. CDR3 DNA: TGTGCCAGCAGTTACTCGTACGGATCCTACGAGCAGTACTTC. Translated: CASSYSYGSYEQYF.

This CDR3 is CASSQYGRLAGEESGANVLTF. Here the CDR3 DNA reads TGCGCCAGCAGCCAGTACGGCCGACTAGCGGGTGAGGAATCTGGGGCCAACGTCCTGACTTTC. The V call is TRBV4-1, the J call TRBJ2-6; TRBD2 matches at 10 bases. CDR3 size: 21 residues. Germline trimming cut 3 bases from V and 1 base from J; bases unmatched to any gene: 15. Per the germline V gene, CDR1 is MGHRA and CDR2 is YSYEKL.

This clonotype was counted only a few times. The chain carries TRBV5-1 and TRBJ2-7, with D perhaps TRBD1 (6 bases). The CDR3 contains 13 residues. Germline values: CDR1 SGHRS, CDR2 YFSETQ. Trimming left V 7 bases short and J 1 base short, with 12 bases between. The CDR3 DNA reads as TGCGCCAGCGCAGCAGGGGATTCCTACGAGCAGTACTTC. Its translation: CASAAGDSYEQYF.

The chain employs TRBV12-3 or TRBV12-4 and TRBJ2-3, with TRBD2 identical over 12 bases. CDR3 size: 16 residues. The junction had 5 bases not matched to a gene; V was cut back by 4 bases and J by 3 bases. CDR3: CASSSPTSGSTDTQYF. The CDR3 DNA reads as TGTGCCAGCAGTTCCCCGACTAGCGGGAGTACAGATACGCAGTATTTT.

The chain combines TRBV27 with TRBJ2-1; D may be TRBD1 or TRBD2 (5 bases each). Looked up from germline, CDR1 is MNHEY and CDR2 is SMNVEV (reference sequence). This CDR3 region has 15 residues. V lost 7 bases to trimming and J lost 3 bases, with 16 bases between them. The CDR3 nucleotides read TGTGCCAGCATCCCCGCCGGGACCCTCTACAATGAGCAGTTCTTC. Translation gives CASIPAGTLYNEQFF.

This clonotype has ten or more counts. The chain employs TRBV10-3 and TRBJ2-1; 8 bases fit TRBD2. V lost 3 bases to trimming and J lost 5 bases; unmatched junction nucleotides: 3. The germline CDR1 and CDR2 sequences are ENHRY and SYGVKD. The CDR3 sequence is 14 residues long. CDR3 sequence: CAISDPTSDNEQFF. The DNA of the CDR3 is TGTGCCATCAGTGACCCGACTAGCGACAATGAGCAGTTCTTC.

The chain combines TRBV7-9 with TRBJ2-7; 8 bases line up with TRBD1. Germline CDR1 SEHNR, CDR2 FQNEAQ (reference sequence). The CDR3 has 16 amino acids. The J segment lost 3 bases and the V segment lost 0 bases, leaving 7 bases of the junction unmatched. The CDR3 DNA reads TGTGCCAGCAGCTTAGCGACCAGGGGGCCCGGCTACGAGCAGTACTTC. Protein product: CASSLATRGPGYEQYF.